This is a list of T cell receptor beta chains from one sample in a study of CD4+ T cells in melanoma. TCRdb's table, derived via immunoSEQ multiplex PCR, lists solely in-frame clones and lacks some. The table shows 9,000 to 13,000 clones, with about 63% occurring only once. Material: cells from a culture (not recorded whether cultured in vitro). Receptors originate from a human donor with melanoma. Each CDR3 is given with its conserved first and last residue. Fields, in order: J gene, clone size, D gene, V gene, CDR3 protein, CDR3 DNA. The D gene is left open where the match is weak. Some rows have no size entry. The others give once, few or many, or a class for an expanded clone.

TRBJ2-5,-,TRBD1,TRBV4-1,CASSPGQVAFSALGSETQYF,TGCGCCAGCAGCCCCGGACAGGTAGCCTTTAGCGCCCTTGGGTCGGAGACCCAGTACTTC
TRBJ2-1,-,TRBD2,TRBV6-5,CASSYSSGVYNEQFF,TGTGCCAGCAGTTACAGTAGCGGGGTGTACAATGAGCAGTTCTTC
TRBJ2-7,-,-,TRBV5-1,CASSYQGGAFYEQYF,TGCGCCAGCAGCTACCAAGGGGGGGCCTTTTACGAGCAGTACTTC
TRBJ2-7,-,-,TRBV2,CASSRQGLGYEQYF,TGTGCCAGCAGTAGGCAGGGCTTAGGGTACGAGCAGTACTTC
TRBJ2-3,-,-,TRBV25-1,CASSDATAHTDTQYF,TGTGCCAGCAGTGATGCGACAGCCCACACAGATACGCAGTATTTT
TRBJ2-5,-,-,TRBV29-1,CSVGRAAETQYF,TGCAGCGTTGGAAGGGCGGCGGAGACCCAGTACTTC
TRBJ1-1,few,-,TRBV18,CASSPTSNTEAFF,TGTGCCAGCTCACCAACGTCGAACACTGAAGCTTTCTTT
TRBJ2-5,once,TRBD1,TRBV6-1,CASRTGGTQETQYF,TGTGCCAGCAGGACAGGGGGAACACAAGAGACCCAGTACTTC
TRBJ2-6,-,TRBD1,TRBV2,CASRPGQALSGANVLTF,TGTGCCAGCAGGCCGGGACAGGCCCTCTCTGGGGCCAACGTCCTGACTTTC
TRBJ1-1,-,-,TRBV27,CASSNGQINTEAFF,TGTGCCAGCAGTAACGGACAGATCAACACTGAAGCTTTCTTT